Detailed here is one TCR beta chain. Its antigen remains unidentified. The data derive from a study of T-cell memory formation after mild COVID-19. Study as a whole: The two donors had largely donor-specific TCR clusters. Notes on the study in general: The study found balanced CD4/CD8 in clones contracting day 15 to 85 and a CD4+ lean in later expanders. CM and EM subsets held most contracting CD4+ clones; EMRA held CD8+ ones. Memory from before infection featured some responding clones, which suggests cross-reactive memory joined.

This CDR3 spans 14 amino acids. V shed 10 bases, J shed 1 base, and the junction held 5 bases outside the gene matches. The germline V gene encodes CDR1 MNHEY and CDR2 SVGEGT. TCRdb re-called the 5' RACE reads through MiXCR, storing one row per CDR3 protein. The sample lists about 210,000 distinct CDR3 sequences, about 11% occurring once. The specimen sequenced was PBMCs or a T cell subset sorted from them (not recorded which). The V call is TRBV6-2 or TRBV6-3, the J call TRBJ2-3; 10 bases map to TRBD2. This TCR came from a man between 18 and 35 years old who had mild COVID-19 (a few samples of this study predate the infection). Cell type and time point are not known. The DNA of the CDR3 is TGTGCCACGGCCAGCGGGGGGGGCACAGATACGCAGTATTTT. Protein: CATASGGGTDTQYF.